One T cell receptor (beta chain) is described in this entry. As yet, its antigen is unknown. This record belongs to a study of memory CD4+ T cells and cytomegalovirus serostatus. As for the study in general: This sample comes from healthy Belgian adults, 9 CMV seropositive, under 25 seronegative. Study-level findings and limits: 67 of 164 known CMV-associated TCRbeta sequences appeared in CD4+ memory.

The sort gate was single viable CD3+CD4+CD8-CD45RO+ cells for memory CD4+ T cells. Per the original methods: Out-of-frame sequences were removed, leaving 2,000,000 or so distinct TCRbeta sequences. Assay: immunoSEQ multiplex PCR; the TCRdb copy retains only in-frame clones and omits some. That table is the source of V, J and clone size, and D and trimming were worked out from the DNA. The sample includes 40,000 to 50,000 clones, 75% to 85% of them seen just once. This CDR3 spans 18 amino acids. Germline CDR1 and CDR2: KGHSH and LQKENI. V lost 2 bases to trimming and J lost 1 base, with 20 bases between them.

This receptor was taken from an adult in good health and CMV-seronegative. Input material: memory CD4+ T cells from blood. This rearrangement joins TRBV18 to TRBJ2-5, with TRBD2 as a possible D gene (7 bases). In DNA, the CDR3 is TGTGCCAGCTCACCATGGGGGGGGCCCAAGCGGCCCCAAGAGACCCAGTACTTC. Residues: CASSPWGGPKRPQETQYF.